Here is one T cell receptor (beta chain) with its context. CDR3 size: 14 residues. V dropped 2 bases and J dropped 5; count of bases not matched to a gene: 5. Germline V lookup: CDR1 SGDLS, CDR2 YYNGEE. Clones were read by immunoSEQ multiplex PCR, and TCRdb kept only the in-frame ones, dropping some. The sample consists of about 3,100 clones, roughly 86% of them appearing once. The sample belongs to a study of immune cell composition in non-small cell lung cancer. This TCR came from a human donor with non-small cell lung cancer. The sequenced sample was lung tumor tissue. V is TRBV9 and J is TRBJ2-5, with 8 bases fitting TRBD2. The CDR3 sequence is CASSVTAGVETQYF. CDR3 sequence (DNA): TGTGCCAGCAGCGTTACAGCGGGAGTGGAGACCCAGTACTTC.